The 26 T cell receptor beta chains below were found in one sample sequenced in a study of blood T cell repertoires in COVID-19. Data came from immunoSEQ multiplex PCR; TCRdb stores just in-frame clones and leaves some out. Seen here are about 240,000 clones, approximately 85% observed once, and the top ten hold 4.7%. Material for sequencing was peripheral blood. These receptors came from a woman in her 70s with acute or convalescent COVID-19.

This clone was seen a handful of times. The chain recombines TRBV19 with TRBJ1-2; perhaps TRBD1 as D (5 bases). The V gene's germline CDR1 is LNHDA and CDR2 SQIVND (reference sequence). The CDR3 loop spans 19 amino acids. V was trimmed by 5 bases and J by 2 bases, leaving 27 bases between them. The CDR3 nucleotides are TGTGCCAGTAGTCCCTGGGGGGTAGGTGGTGCCTCGACGAACTATGGCTACACCTTC. Amino acids: CASSPWGVGGASTNYGYTF. Drawing the rest from reference TRBV19 and TRBJ1-2, the complete variable domain is DGGITQSPKYLFRKEGQNVTLSCEQNLNHDAMYWYRQDPGQGLRLIYYSQIVNDFQKGDIAEGYSVSREKKESFPLTVTSAQKNPTAFYLCASSPWGVGGASTNYGYTFGSGTRLTVV.

This chain connects TRBV5-1 to TRBJ1-2; tentatively, D is TRBD1 (6 bases). Germline V gives CDR1 SGHRS, CDR2 YFSETQ. The CDR3 covers 15 residues. V shed 4 bases and J shed 4 bases, with 17 bases lying between them. CDR3 bases: TGCGCCAGCAGCCCGTCGACCAGGGGTAGCTATGGCTACACCTTC. Its protein product is CASSPSTRGSYGYTF.

The rearrangement joins TRBV4-3 to TRBJ1-4, with TRBD1 matching 10 bases. Germline V gene sequence: CDR1 LGHNA, CDR2 YSLEER. This CDR3 spans 16 amino acids. V dropped 0 bases and J dropped 5; count of bases not matched to a gene: 3. The DNA of the CDR3 is TGCGCCAGCAGCCAAGAGACAGGGGGCAGGAATGAAAAACTGTTTTTT. Translation gives CASSQETGGRNEKLFF.

This rearrangement joins TRBV7-8 to TRBJ2-5, with TRBD2 matching over 10 bases. Germline values: CDR1 SGHVS, CDR2 FQNEAQ. V lost 5 bases and J lost 5; bases outside the gene matches: 8. The CDR3 has 15 amino acids. The CDR3 DNA is TGTGCCAGCAGCCCCAGCGGGGGGGCCAGGGAGACCCAGTACTTC. This gives the protein CASSPSGGARETQYF.

The CDR3 is CAISESGTGTGSEKLFF. The CDR3 DNA is TGTGCCATCAGTGAGTCAGGTACCGGGACAGGGAGTGAAAAACTGTTTTTT. V usage is TRBV10-3 and J usage is TRBJ1-4; 9 bases agree with TRBD1. CDR1 and CDR2 from the germline V gene are ENHRY and SYGVKD. V lost 0 bases, J lost 7 bases, and 9 bases stayed unmatched. This CDR3 contains 17 residues.

The chain uses TRBV7-9 and TRBJ2-2; 10 nucleotides match TRBD1. Germline trimming cut 6 bases from V and 4 bases from J; bases unmatched to any gene: 8. From germline, CDR1 is SEHNR and CDR2 FQNEAQ (reference sequence). CDR3 length equals 16 residues. CDR3 amino acids: CASRPGTGVGTGELFF. CDR3 DNA sequence: TGTGCCAGCAGACCCGGGACAGGGGTGGGCACCGGGGAGCTGTTTTTT.

The V call is TRBV7-9, the J call TRBJ1-1; D remains unclear. Germline CDR1 reads SEHNR; CDR2 reads FQNEAQ (reference sequence). Trimming cost V 1 base and J 5 bases, with 11 bases left between them. This CDR3 is built from 14 residues. CDR3 residues: CASSLGVTRTEAFF. DNA of the CDR3: TGTGCCAGCAGCTTAGGGGTTACGAGGACTGAAGCTTTCTTT.

The rearrangement uses TRBV5-1 and TRBJ1-2; a possible D gene is TRBD1 (5 bases). This CDR3 comprises 13 residues. The V gene's germline CDR1 is SGHRS and CDR2 YFSETQ. Trimming pared 3 bases from V and 5 bases from J, leaving 11 bases between. The CDR3 nucleotides read TGCGCCAGCAGCTCCTCCGGGACTTATGGCTACACCTTC. Translating it yields CASSSSGTYGYTF.

This chain joins TRBV5-4 and TRBJ1-6; 7 positions agree with TRBD1. V was pared by 3 bases and J by 9 bases, with 3 bases of the junction left unmatched. Germline-derived CDR1 and CDR2 are SGHNT and YYREEE (reference sequence). The CDR3 has 13 residues. The CDR3 loop reads CASSWDRGSPLHF. The CDR3 DNA is TGTGCCAGCAGCTGGGACAGAGGTTCACCCCTCCACTTT. The complete variable domain, with remaining parts taken from reference TRBV5-4 and TRBJ1-6, reads ETGVTQSPTHLIKTRGQQVTLRCSSQSGHNTVSWYQQALGQGPQFIFQYYREEENGRGNFPPRFSGLQFPNYSSELNVNALELDDSALYLCASSWDRGSPLHFGNGTRLTVT.

This clone was seen a single time. The CDR3 DNA sequence: TGCGCCAGCAGCATTGACAGGGATTTGAGGGGCACTGAAGCTTTCTTT. This translates into CASSIDRDLRGTEAFF. This chain joins TRBV5-1 and TRBJ1-1, with 7 nucleotides matching TRBD1. V lost 4 bases to trimming and J lost 4 bases; unmatched junction nucleotides: 13. This CDR3 comprises 16 residues. Germline V gene lookup returns CDR1 SGHRS and CDR2 YFSETQ.

V is TRBV3-1 (or the pseudogene TRBV3-2) and J is TRBJ2-7, with D possibly TRBD1 on 5 matching bases. Trimming cost V 0 bases and J 1 base, with 13 bases left between them. The germline CDR1 and CDR2 sequences are LGHDT and YNNKEL (reference sequence). The CDR3 consists of 16 residues. The CDR3 bases are TGTGCCAGCAGCCAAGATGTCTGGGCAGGGTCCTACGAGCAGTACTTC. Its protein product is CASSQDVWAGSYEQYF.

The chain uses TRBV18 and TRBJ1-2; D unclear. The CDR3 runs 13 residues. Germline CDR1 KGHSH, CDR2 LQKENI. V shed 3 bases and J shed 8 bases, with 13 bases lying between them. Here the CDR3 DNA reads TGTGCCAGCTCACCCGAATTTGGAGCCGGCTACACCTTC. Its protein product is CASSPEFGAGYTF.

DNA of the CDR3: TGCGCCAGCAGCTTGGGGCGGGGGCAAGAGACCCAGTACTTC. It codes for CASSLGRGQETQYF. The J gene is TRBJ2-5, the V gene TRBV5-1; 7 positions match TRBD2. CDR3 size: 14 residues. V lost 0 bases, J lost 2 bases, and 1 base stayed unmatched. CDR1 and CDR2 from the germline V gene are SGHRS and YFSETQ.

V usage is TRBV5-1 and J usage is TRBJ1-2; TRBD1 agrees at 10 bases. The CDR3 is 13 residues long. The V gene's germline CDR1 is SGHRS and CDR2 YFSETQ. Trimming at V came to 4 bases and at J to 6 bases, leaving 3 bases not matched to a gene. CDR3: CASSVGQGNGYTF. In DNA form, the CDR3 reads TGCGCCAGCAGCGTGGGACAGGGGAATGGCTACACCTTC.

This clone was recorded only once. The J gene is TRBJ1-1, the V gene TRBV28; D gene unclear. V gave up 1 base and J gave up 7 bases, with 7 bases separating them. The CDR3 is 12 amino acids. Germline loops: CDR1 MDHEN, CDR2 SYDVKM. CDR3 nucleotides: TGTGCCAGCAGTTTATCCAGGATTGAAGCTTTCTTT. This sequence encodes CASSLSRIEAFF.

The sample holds one count of this clone. The CDR3 nucleotides read TGTGCCAGCAGTTTGGGGGGGACAGGTGAGCCTGAAGCTTTCTTT. Its translation is CASSLGGTGEPEAFF. The V call is TRBV28, the J call TRBJ1-1, with TRBD1 matching 8 bases. Germline CDR1 MDHEN, CDR2 SYDVKM. The CDR3 consists of 15 residues. Trimming removed 3 bases from V and 6 bases from J; junction bases left unmatched: 9.

V and J are TRBV6-1 and TRBJ1-2, with a possible D match to TRBD1 (5 bases). Deletions cut 4 bases from V and 5 bases from J, with 20 bases between. This CDR3 region has 16 residues. Looked up from germline, CDR1 is MNHNS and CDR2 is SASEGT. CDR3 sequence reads: CASSVQAASLLYGYTF. Here the CDR3 DNA reads TGTGCCAGCAGTGTACAGGCTGCTTCCCTTCTTTATGGCTACACCTTC.

V usage is TRBV18 and J usage is TRBJ1-2, with 9 bases identical to TRBD1. Germline V CDR1 and CDR2: KGHSH, LQKENI. Germline trimming cut 3 bases from V and 6 bases from J; bases unmatched to any gene: 5. CDR3 length: 14 residues. As DNA, the CDR3 is TGTGCCAGCTCACCGCCACAGGGGGCGGATGGCTACACCTTC. This translates into CASSPPQGADGYTF.

The chain joins TRBV19 to TRBJ1-4, with 9 bases matching TRBD1. The CDR3 runs 15 residues. Losses at the gene ends were 4 bases for V and 7 bases for J; bases not matched to a gene: 7. CDR1 and CDR2 from the germline V gene are LNHDA and SQIVND (reference sequence). CDR3 sequence: CASSTQGAVGEKLFF. In DNA form, the CDR3 reads TGTGCCAGTAGTACACAGGGGGCAGTTGGTGAAAAACTGTTTTTT.

The chain employs TRBV10-1 and TRBJ2-1; D uncertain. V lost 0 bases and J 3 bases, leaving 9 bases between the germline ends. This CDR3 has 15 amino acids. Germline lookup yields CDR1 WNHNN and CDR2 SYGVQD (reference sequence). CDR3 region: CASSESSQVYNEQFF. The CDR3 coding sequence is TGCGCCAGCAGTGAGTCCTCCCAGGTCTACAATGAGCAGTTCTTC.

V is TRBV19 and J is TRBJ1-2, with 11 bases aligning to TRBD1. The CDR3 is 14 amino acids. CDR1 and CDR2 (germline): LNHDA, SQIVND (reference sequence). Trimming at V came to 5 bases and at J to 2 bases, leaving 1 base not matched to a gene. The CDR3 sequence is CASSGQGANYGYTF. The CDR3 nucleotides read TGTGCCAGTAGTGGACAGGGGGCGAACTATGGCTACACCTTC.

J is TRBJ1-2 and V is TRBV25-1, with no clear D. V lost 7 bases and J lost 5, with 11 bases in between. Germline V gives CDR1 MGHDK, CDR2 SYGVNS. CDR3 size: 12 residues. The CDR3 loop reads CASNSGGYGYTF. As DNA, the CDR3 is TGTGCCAGCAACTCCGGAGGGTATGGCTACACCTTC.

The chain carries TRBV18 and TRBJ2-7; 7 bases agree with TRBD1. Looked up from germline, CDR1 is KGHSH and CDR2 is LQKENI. The CDR3 spans 14 residues. The trim removed 5 bases at V and 0 bases at J, leaving 4 bases unmatched. CDR3 bases: TGTGCCAGCTCAGCGGACAGGAACTCCTACGAGCAGTACTTC. Encoded protein: CASSADRNSYEQYF.

The chain has TRBV29-1 and TRBJ1-2; no reliable D call. The CDR3 has 13 amino acids. Germline CDR1 SQVTM, CDR2 ANQGSEA. The V end was cut by 7 bases, the J end by 5 bases, with 17 bases between. As DNA, the CDR3 is TGCAGCGCCGGGGATAATTCGATATATGGCTACACCTTC. Its translation is CSAGDNSIYGYTF.

The CDR3, as DNA: TGTGCCAGCAGCCCAGGGGGCTCGTCTGGGGCCAACGTCCTGACTTTC. The encoded protein is CASSPGGSSGANVLTF. The J gene is TRBJ2-6, the V gene TRBV11-3; 8 bases match TRBD1. Germline assignment: CDR1 SGHNT and CDR2 YENEEA. This CDR3 spans 16 amino acids. The J segment lost 1 base and the V segment lost 5 bases, leaving 4 bases of the junction unmatched.

V and J are TRBV28 and TRBJ1-4; D is possibly TRBD1 (5 bases). V lost 2 bases to trimming and J lost 4 bases, with 11 bases between them. The CDR3 length is 15 residues. The germline CDR1 and CDR2 sequences are MDHEN and SYDVKM. The CDR3 loop is CASSLGGVGNEKLFF. CDR3 coding DNA: TGTGCCAGCAGTTTAGGGGGGGTGGGTAATGAAAAACTGTTTTTT.